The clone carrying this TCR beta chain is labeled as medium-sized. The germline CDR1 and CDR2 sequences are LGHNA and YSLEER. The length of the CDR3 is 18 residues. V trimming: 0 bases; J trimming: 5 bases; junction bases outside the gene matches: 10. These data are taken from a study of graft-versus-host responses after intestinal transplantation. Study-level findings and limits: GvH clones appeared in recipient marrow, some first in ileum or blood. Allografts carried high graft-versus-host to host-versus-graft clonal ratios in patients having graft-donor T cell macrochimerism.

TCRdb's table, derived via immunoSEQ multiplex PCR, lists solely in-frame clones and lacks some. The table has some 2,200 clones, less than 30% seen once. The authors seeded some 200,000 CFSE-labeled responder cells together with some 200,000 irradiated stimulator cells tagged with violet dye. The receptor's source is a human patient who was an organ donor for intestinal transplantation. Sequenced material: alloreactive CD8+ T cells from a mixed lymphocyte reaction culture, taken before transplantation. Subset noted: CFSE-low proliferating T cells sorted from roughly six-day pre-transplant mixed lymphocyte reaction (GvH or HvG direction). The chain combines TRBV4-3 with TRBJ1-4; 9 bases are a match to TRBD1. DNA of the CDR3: TGCGCCAGCAGCCAAGATGGGGACAGGGTTTTCGGCAATGAAAAACTGTTTTTT. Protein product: CASSQDGDRVFGNEKLFF.